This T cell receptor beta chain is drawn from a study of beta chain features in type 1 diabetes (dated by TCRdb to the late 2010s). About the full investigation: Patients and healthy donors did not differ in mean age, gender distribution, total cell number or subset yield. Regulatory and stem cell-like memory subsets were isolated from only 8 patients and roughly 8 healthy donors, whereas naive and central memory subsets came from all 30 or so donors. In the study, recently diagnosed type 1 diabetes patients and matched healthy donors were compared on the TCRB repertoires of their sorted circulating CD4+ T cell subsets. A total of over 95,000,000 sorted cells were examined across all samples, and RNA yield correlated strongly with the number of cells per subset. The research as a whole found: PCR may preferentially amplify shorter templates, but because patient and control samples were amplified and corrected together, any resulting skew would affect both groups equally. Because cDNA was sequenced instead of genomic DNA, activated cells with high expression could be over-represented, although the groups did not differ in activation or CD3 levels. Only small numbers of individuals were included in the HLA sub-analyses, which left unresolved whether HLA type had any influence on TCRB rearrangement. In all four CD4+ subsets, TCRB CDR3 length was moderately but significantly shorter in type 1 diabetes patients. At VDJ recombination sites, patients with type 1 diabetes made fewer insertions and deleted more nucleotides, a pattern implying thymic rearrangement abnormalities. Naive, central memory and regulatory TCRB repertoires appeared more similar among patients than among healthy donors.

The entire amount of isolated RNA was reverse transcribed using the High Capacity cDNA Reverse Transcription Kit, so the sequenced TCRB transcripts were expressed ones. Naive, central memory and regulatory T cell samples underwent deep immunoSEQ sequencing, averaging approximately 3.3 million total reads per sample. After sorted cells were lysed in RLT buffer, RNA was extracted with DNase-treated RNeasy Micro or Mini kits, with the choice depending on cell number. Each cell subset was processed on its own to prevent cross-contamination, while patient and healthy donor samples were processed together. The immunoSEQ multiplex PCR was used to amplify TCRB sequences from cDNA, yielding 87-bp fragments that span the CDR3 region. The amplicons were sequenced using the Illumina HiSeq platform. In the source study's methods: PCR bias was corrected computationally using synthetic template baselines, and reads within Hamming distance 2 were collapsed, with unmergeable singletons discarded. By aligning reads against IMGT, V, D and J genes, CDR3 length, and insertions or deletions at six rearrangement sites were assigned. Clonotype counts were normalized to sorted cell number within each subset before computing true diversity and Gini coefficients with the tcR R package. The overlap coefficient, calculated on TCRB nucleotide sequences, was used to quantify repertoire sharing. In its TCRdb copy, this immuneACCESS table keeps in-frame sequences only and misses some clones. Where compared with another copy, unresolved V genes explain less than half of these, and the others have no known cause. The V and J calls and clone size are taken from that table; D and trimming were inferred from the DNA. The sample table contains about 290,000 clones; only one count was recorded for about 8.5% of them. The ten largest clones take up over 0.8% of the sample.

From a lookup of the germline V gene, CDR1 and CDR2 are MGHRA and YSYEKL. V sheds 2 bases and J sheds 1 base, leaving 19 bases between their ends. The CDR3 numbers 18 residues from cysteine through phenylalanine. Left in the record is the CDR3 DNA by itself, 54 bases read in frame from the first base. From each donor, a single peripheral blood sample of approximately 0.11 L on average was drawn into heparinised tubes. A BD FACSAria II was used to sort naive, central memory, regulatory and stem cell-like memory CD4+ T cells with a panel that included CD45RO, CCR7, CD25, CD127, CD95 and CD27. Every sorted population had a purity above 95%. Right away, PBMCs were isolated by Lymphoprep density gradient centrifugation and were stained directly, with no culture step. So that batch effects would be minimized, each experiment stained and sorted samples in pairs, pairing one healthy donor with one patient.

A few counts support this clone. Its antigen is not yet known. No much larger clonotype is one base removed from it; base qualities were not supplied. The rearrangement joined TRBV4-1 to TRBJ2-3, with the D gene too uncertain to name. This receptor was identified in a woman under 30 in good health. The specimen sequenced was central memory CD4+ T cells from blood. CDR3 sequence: CASSQSAGIFYGTDTQYF. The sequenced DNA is TGCGCCAGCAGCCAAAGTGCCGGAATTTTCTACGGCACAGATACGCAGTATTTT.